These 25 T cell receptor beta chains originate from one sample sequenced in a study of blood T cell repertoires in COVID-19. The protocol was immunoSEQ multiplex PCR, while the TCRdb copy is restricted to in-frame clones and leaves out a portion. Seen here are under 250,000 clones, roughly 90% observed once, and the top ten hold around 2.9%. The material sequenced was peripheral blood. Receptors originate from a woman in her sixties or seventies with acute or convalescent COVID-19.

The CDR3 sequence: CASSLYYGTVGNTIYF. For the CDR3, the DNA is TGTGCCAGCAGCTTATATTATGGGACAGTCGGAAACACCATATATTTT. The gene calls are TRBV7-2 and TRBJ1-3; 7 bases agree with TRBD1. The CDR3 is made up of 16 amino acids. With 2 bases clipped from V and 4 bases from J, the junction kept 8 bases outside the gene matches. CDR1 and CDR2 (germline): SGHTA, FQGNSA.

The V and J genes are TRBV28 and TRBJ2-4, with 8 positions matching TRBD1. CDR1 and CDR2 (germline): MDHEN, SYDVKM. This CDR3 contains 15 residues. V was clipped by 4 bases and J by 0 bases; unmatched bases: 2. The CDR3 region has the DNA TGTGCCAGCAGTTGGACAGGGATAGCCAAAAACATTCAGTACTTC. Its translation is CASSWTGIAKNIQYF.

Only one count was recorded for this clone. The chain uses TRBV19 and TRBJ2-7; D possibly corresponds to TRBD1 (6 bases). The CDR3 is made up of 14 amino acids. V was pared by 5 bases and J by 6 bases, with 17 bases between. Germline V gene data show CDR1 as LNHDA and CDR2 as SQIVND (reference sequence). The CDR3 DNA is TGTGCCAGTAGTGTTGACAGGAGTCAGAGCGAGCAGTACTTC. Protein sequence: CASSVDRSQSEQYF.

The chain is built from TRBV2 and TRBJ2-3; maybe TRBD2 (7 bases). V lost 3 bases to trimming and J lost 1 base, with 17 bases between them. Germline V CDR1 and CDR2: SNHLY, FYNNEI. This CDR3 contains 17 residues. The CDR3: CASSDFSKGGGTDTQYF. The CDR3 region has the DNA TGTGCCAGCAGTGACTTCTCCAAGGGGGGGGGCACAGATACGCAGTATTTT. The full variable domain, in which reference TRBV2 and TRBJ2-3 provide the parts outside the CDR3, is EPEVTQTPSHQVTQMGQEVILRCVPISNHLYFYWYRQILGQKVEFLVSFYNNEISEKSEIFDDQFSVERPDGSNFTLKIRSTKLEDSAMYFCASSDFSKGGGTDTQYFGPGTRLTVL.

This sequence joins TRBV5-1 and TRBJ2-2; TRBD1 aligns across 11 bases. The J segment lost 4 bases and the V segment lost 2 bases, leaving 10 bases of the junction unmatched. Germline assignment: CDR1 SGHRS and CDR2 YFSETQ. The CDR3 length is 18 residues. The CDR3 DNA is TGCGCCAGCAGCTTAGGTCCCACCGGGACAGGGGGCACCGGGGAGCTGTTTTTT. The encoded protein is CASSLGPTGTGGTGELFF.

The CDR3 DNA sequence: TGTGCCAGCAGAAGGACAGGGGCAAATGAAAAACTGTTTTTT. This gives the protein CASRRTGANEKLFF. The V call is TRBV6-5, the J call TRBJ1-4; 9 bases line up with TRBD1. Germline-derived CDR1 and CDR2 are MNHEY and SVGAGI. The CDR3 covers 14 residues. With V trimmed by 6 bases and J by 5 bases, 4 bases remained unmatched.

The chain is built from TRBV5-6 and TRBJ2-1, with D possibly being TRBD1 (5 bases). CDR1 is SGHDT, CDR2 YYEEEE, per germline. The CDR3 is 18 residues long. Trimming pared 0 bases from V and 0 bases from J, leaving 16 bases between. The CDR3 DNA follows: TGTGCCAGCAGCTTGGTATCCCGGACACTTAGCTCCTACAATGAGCAGTTCTTC. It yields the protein CASSLVSRTLSSYNEQFF.

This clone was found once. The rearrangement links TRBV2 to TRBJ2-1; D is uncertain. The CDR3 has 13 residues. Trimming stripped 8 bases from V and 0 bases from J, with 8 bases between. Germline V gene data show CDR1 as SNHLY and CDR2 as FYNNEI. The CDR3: CASGTGSYNEQFF. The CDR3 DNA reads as TGTGCCAGCGGTACGGGCTCCTACAATGAGCAGTTCTTC.

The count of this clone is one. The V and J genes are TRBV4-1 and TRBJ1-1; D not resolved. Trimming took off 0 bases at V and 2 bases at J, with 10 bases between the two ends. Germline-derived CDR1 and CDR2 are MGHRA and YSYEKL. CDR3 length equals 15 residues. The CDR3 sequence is CASSQDRVVNTEAFF. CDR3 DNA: TGCGCCAGCAGCCAAGATCGGGTAGTAAACACTGAAGCTTTCTTT.

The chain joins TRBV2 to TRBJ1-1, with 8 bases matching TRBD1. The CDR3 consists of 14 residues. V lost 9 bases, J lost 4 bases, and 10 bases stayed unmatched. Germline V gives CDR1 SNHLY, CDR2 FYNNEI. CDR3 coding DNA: TGTGCCAGTTCAGACAGGGGTGGAGGCACTGAAGCTTTCTTT. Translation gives CASSDRGGGTEAFF.

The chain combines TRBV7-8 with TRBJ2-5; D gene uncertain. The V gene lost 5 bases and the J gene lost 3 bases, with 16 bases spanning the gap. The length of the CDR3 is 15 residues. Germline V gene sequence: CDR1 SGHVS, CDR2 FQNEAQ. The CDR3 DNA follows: TGTGCCAGCAGCCCCTCCCCTAAATCGGAAGAGACCCAGTACTTC. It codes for CASSPSPKSEETQYF.

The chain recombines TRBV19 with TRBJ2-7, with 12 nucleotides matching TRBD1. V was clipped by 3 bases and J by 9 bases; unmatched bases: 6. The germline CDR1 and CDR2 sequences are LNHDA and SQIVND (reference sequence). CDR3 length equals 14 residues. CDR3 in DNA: TGTGCCAGTAGTATCGGGACAGGGGGCGTCGGGCAGTACTTC. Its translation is CASSIGTGGVGQYF.

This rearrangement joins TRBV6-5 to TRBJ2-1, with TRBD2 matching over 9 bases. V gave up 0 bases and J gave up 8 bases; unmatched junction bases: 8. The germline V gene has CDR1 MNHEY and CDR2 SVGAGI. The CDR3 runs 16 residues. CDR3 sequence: CASSYSPSGNGYEQFF. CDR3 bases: TGTGCCAGCAGTTACTCGCCTAGCGGGAATGGGTATGAGCAGTTCTTC.

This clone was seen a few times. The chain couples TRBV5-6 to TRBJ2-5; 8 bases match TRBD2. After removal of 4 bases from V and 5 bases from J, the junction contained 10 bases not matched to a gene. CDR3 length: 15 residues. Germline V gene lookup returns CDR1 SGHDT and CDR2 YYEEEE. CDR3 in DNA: TGTGCCAGCAGCCCCCTGTCGGGAGGGCCTGAGACCCAGTACTTC. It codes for CASSPLSGGPETQYF. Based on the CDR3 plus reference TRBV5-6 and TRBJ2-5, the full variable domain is DAGVTQSPTHLIKTRGQQVTLRCSPKSGHDTVSWYQQALGQGPQFIFQYYEEEERQRGNFPDRFSGHQFPNYSSELNVNALLLGDSALYLCASSPLSGGPETQYFGPGTRLLVL.

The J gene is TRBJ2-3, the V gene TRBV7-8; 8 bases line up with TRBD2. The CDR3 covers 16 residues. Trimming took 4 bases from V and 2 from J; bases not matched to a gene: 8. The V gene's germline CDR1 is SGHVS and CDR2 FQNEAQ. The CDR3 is CASSSLAEGSTDTQYF. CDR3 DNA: TGTGCCAGCAGCTCACTAGCGGAGGGATCCACAGATACGCAGTATTTT. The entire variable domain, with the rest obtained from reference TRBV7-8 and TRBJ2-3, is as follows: GAGVSQSPRYKVAKRGQDVALRCDPISGHVSLFWYQQALGQGPEFLTYFQNEAQLDKSGLPSDRFFAERPEGSVSTLKIQRTQQEDSAVYLCASSSLAEGSTDTQYFGPGTRLTVL.

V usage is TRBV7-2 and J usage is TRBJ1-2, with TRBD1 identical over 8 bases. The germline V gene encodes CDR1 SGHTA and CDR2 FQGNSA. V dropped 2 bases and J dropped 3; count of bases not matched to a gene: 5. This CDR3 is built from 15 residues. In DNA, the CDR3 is TGTGCCAGCAGCTTAAGGGCAGGGGGCGACTATGGCTACACCTTC. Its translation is CASSLRAGGDYGYTF. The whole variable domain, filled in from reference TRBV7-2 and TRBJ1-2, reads GAGVSQSPSNKVTEKGKDVELRCDPISGHTALYWYRQSLGQGLEFLIYFQGNSAPDKSGLPSDRFSAERTGGSVSTLTIQRTQQEDSAVYLCASSLRAGGDYGYTFGSGTRLTVV.

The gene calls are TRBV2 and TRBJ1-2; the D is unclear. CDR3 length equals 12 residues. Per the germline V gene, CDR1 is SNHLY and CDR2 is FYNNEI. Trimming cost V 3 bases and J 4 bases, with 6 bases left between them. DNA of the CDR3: TGTGCCAGCAGTGATAACGGCTATGGCTACACCTTC. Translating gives CASSDNGYGYTF.

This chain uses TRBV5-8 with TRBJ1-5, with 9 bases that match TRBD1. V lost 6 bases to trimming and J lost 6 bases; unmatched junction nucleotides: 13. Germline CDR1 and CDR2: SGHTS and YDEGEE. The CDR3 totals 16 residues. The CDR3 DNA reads TGTGCCAGCACCCGGACAGGGGTGAGCGTAAGTCAGCCCCAGCATTTT. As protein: CASTRTGVSVSQPQHF.

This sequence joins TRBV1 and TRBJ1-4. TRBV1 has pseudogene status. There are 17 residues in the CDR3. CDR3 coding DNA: TGCACCAGCAGCCAAGATACGGGGGGGTATGACAATGAAAAACTGTTTTTT. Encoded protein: CTSSQDTGGYDNEKLFF.

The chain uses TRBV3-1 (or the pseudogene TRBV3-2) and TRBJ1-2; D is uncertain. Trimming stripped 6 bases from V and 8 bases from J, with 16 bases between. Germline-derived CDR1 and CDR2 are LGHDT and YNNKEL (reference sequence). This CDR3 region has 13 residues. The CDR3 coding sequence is TGTGCCAGCAGGGCAGGAGGGTCGTTCGGCTACACCTTC. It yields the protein CASRAGGSFGYTF.

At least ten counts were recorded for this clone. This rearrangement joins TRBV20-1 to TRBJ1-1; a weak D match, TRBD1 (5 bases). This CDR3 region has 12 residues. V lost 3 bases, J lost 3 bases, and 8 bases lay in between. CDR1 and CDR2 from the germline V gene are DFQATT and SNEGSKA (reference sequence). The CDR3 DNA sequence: TGCAGTGCTAGTATCAGGGACACTGAAGCTTTCTTT. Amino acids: CSASIRDTEAFF.

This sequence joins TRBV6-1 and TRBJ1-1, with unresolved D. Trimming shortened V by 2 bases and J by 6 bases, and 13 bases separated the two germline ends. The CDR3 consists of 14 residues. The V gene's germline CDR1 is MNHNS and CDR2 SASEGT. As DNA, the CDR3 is TGTGCCAGCAGTGAACCGACCGACATTTCTGAAGCTTTCTTT. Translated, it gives CASSEPTDISEAFF.

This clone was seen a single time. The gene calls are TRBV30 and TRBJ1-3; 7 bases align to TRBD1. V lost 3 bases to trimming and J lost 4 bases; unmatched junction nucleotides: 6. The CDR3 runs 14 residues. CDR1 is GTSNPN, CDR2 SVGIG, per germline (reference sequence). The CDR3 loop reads CAWRMTGLGNTIYF. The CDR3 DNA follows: TGTGCCTGGAGGATGACAGGGTTAGGAAACACCATATATTTT.

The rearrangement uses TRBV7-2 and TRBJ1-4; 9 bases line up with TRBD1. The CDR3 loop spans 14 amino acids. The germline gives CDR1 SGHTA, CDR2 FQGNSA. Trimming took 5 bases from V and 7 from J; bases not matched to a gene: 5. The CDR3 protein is CASSIQGAGEKLFF. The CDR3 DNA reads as TGTGCCAGCAGCATACAGGGGGCGGGTGAAAAACTGTTTTTT.

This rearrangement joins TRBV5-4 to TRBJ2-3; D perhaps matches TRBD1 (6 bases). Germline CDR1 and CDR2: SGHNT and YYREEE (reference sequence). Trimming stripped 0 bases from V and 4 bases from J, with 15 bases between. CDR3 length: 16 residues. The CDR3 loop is CASSLAMWGRADTQYF. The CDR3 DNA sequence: TGTGCCAGCAGCTTGGCCATGTGGGGGCGGGCAGATACGCAGTATTTT.